The 15 T cell receptor beta chains presented below share a single source sample, sequenced in a study of blood T cell repertoires in COVID-19 (dated by TCRdb to the early 2020s). Receptor libraries were prepared by the immunoSEQ multiplex PCR assay. TCRdb holds this immuneACCESS table with in-frame rearrangements only. Some clones are missing; in checked studies, unresolved V genes explain under half, and the rest has no known cause. This sample comprises fewer than 400,000 clones, more than 90% of them detected only once. Of the sample, roughly 3.6% is held by the ten largest clones. The sample consisted of PBMCs or T cells enriched from blood (not recorded which). The receptor set was obtained from a woman in her 30s who had been exposed to COVID-19.

The chain has TRBV2 and TRBJ1-2; D gene uncertain. The germline V gene has CDR1 SNHLY and CDR2 FYNNEI. Trimming took 7 bases from V and 8 from J, leaving 17 bases between them. This CDR3 region has 13 residues. CDR3 in DNA: TGTGCCAGCACCCTCATAACCGCGCCAGGCTACACCTTC. This codes for CASTLITAPGYTF.

The chain has TRBV5-5 and TRBJ1-1; 7 nucleotides align to TRBD1. Trimming at V came to 4 bases and at J to 3 bases, leaving 9 bases not matched to a gene. Per germline, CDR1 SGHKS and CDR2 YYEKEE (reference sequence). The CDR3 is made up of 15 amino acids. CDR3 residues: CASSATGSRDTEAFF. The CDR3 coding sequence is TGTGCCAGCAGCGCGACAGGGTCTAGGGACACTGAAGCTTTCTTT.

The chain combines TRBV29-1 with TRBJ2-1; possible D gene TRBD2, 5 bases. CDR3 length: 14 amino acids. Germline values: CDR1 SQVTM, CDR2 ANQGSEA. Trimming shortened V by 3 bases and J by 0 bases, and 9 bases separated the two germline ends. CDR3 in DNA: TGCAGCGTTGACCGTGGGAGCTCCTACAATGAGCAGTTCTTC. It yields the protein CSVDRGSSYNEQFF.

This clone was seen just once. The chain couples TRBV7-9 to TRBJ1-2, with 8 bases aligning to TRBD1. This CDR3 spans 15 amino acids. The J segment lost 6 bases and the V segment lost 1 base, leaving 7 bases of the junction unmatched. Germline V gene data show CDR1 as SEHNR and CDR2 as FQNEAQ (reference sequence). CDR3 nucleotides: TGTGCCAGCAGCTTAGACCCAGGGGGCGATCATGGCTACACCTTC. It translates to CASSLDPGGDHGYTF.

The rearrangement joins TRBV6-2 or TRBV6-3 to TRBJ1-6, with TRBD1 matching over 10 bases. CDR3 size: 14 residues. The V gene's germline CDR1 is MNHEY and CDR2 SVGEGT. Trimming cost V 6 bases and J 10 bases; bases outside gene matches: 6. CDR3: CASSTRTGGSPLHF. CDR3 nucleotides: TGTGCCAGCAGCACCAGGACAGGGGGATCACCCCTCCACTTT.

J is TRBJ2-7 and V is TRBV21-1; TRBD2 reflects the table's D call only, with no check against the DNA. TRBV21-1 is designated a pseudogene. CDR3 length: 14 residues. The CDR3 loop reads CASSIGLAGSEQYF. CDR3 coding DNA: TGTGCCAGCAGCATTGGACTAGCGGGTTCCGAGCAGTACTTC.

The genes are TRBV10-3 and TRBJ2-6, with 7 bases that match TRBD1. The germline gives CDR1 ENHRY, CDR2 SYGVKD. V lost 6 bases, J lost 1 base, and 9 bases stayed unmatched. The CDR3 consists of 17 residues. CDR3 in amino acids: CAIRGQNRGSGANVLTF. CDR3 sequence (DNA): TGTGCCATCAGGGGACAGAACAGGGGTTCTGGGGCCAACGTCCTGACTTTC.

The chain carries TRBV7-3 and TRBJ1-2, with unresolved D. The germline gives CDR1 SGHTA, CDR2 FQGTGA. The V end was cut by 4 bases, the J end by 5 bases, with 11 bases between. This CDR3 is 13 amino acids long. The chain's CDR3 is CASSSGFGYGYTF. For the CDR3, the DNA is TGTGCCAGCAGCTCGGGGTTCGGGTATGGCTACACCTTC. The full variable domain, rest sourced from reference TRBV7-3 and TRBJ1-2, is GAGVSQTPSNKVTEKGKYVELRCDPISGHTALYWYRQSLGQGPEFLIYFQGTGAADDSGLPNDRFFAVRPEGSVSTLKIQRTERGDSAVYLCASSSGFGYGYTFGSGTRLTVV.

The chain uses TRBV29-1 and TRBJ1-4, with 7 bases that match TRBD1. Germline loops: CDR1 SQVTM, CDR2 ANQGSEA. The length of the CDR3 is 22 residues. V shed 1 base and J 7 bases; nucleotides not matched to a gene: 30. The chain's CDR3 is CSVEGYRGRAGSASGLGEKLFF. Written as DNA, the CDR3 is TGCAGCGTTGAAGGATACAGGGGTCGCGCGGGGTCCGCGTCGGGACTAGGTGAAAAACTGTTTTTT.

J is TRBJ2-6 and V is TRBV6-5, with a possible D match to TRBD2 (6 bases). This CDR3 contains 15 residues. CDR1 is MNHEY and CDR2 is SVGAGI in the germline V gene. Deletions cut 5 bases from V and 1 base from J, with 9 bases between. CDR3 DNA sequence: TGTGCCAGCAGTACGGGGGAGTCTGGGGCCAACGTCCTGACTTTC. Encoded protein: CASSTGESGANVLTF.

This clone was detected only once. This sequence joins TRBV5-4 and TRBJ2-3; D is unresolved. CDR1 is SGHNT, CDR2 YYREEE, per germline (reference sequence). The V gene lost 0 bases and the J gene lost 4 bases, with 6 bases spanning the gap. The CDR3 length is 13 residues. CDR3 DNA: TGTGCCAGCAGCTTGGCCTCAGCAGATACGCAGTATTTT. This sequence encodes CASSLASADTQYF.

The rearrangement uses TRBV23-1 and TRBJ2-7; TRBD1 might be the D (6 bases). TRBV23-1 is an ORF for which the function is uncertain. CDR3 length: 16 amino acids. The V and J ends lost 2 bases and 1 base respectively, with 15 bases between them. The CDR3 nucleotides are TGCGCCAGCAGTCAACCCACAGGGTTAGGATCCTACGAGCAGTACTTC. Translating gives CASSQPTGLGSYEQYF.

The chain has TRBV7-9 and TRBJ2-7; 8 nucleotides line up with TRBD1. The CDR3 is made up of 18 amino acids. Trimming at V came to 4 bases and at J to 8 bases, leaving 22 bases not matched to a gene. Germline V gives CDR1 SEHNR, CDR2 FQNEAQ (reference sequence). CDR3 loop: CASSSDRGAFSRGRKQYF. Here the CDR3 DNA reads TGTGCCAGCAGCTCCGACAGGGGCGCTTTCAGTCGCGGGCGGAAGCAGTACTTC.

The chain employs TRBV5-6 and TRBJ1-6; a possible D gene is TRBD1 (6 bases). CDR1 is SGHDT and CDR2 is YYEEEE in the germline V gene. V was clipped by 4 bases and J by 0 bases, with 20 bases between them. The CDR3 loop spans 19 amino acids. The CDR3: CASSTFVFQGSSYNSPLHF. The CDR3 DNA sequence: TGTGCCAGCAGCACCTTTGTTTTTCAGGGGAGCTCCTATAATTCACCCCTCCACTTT.

V and J are TRBV12-5 and TRBJ1-6; no clear D gene. The ends were cut back, 6 bases at V and 0 bases at J, with 12 bases in the middle. CDR3 length: 16 amino acids. Looked up from germline, CDR1 is LGHNT and CDR2 is FRNRAP. This CDR3 is CASGPRRSSYNSPLHF. DNA for the CDR3: TGTGCTAGTGGCCCTCGGAGGAGCTCCTATAATTCACCCCTCCACTTT.